These 17 T cell receptor beta chains originate from one sample sequenced in a study of blood T cell repertoires in COVID-19. The method was immunoSEQ multiplex PCR; TCRdb's version includes in-frame clones alone and lacks a portion of them. The sample shows 100,000 or so clones, just under 95% of them seen only once. Sequenced: peripheral blood. Receptor source: a woman aged 50 to 65 with COVID-19, enrolled during active disease.

This rearrangement joins TRBV10-3 to TRBJ1-1, with a weak D call TRBD1 (6 bases). The CDR3 runs 14 residues. Looked up from germline, CDR1 is ENHRY and CDR2 is SYGVKD. Trimming left V 7 bases short and J 2 bases short, with 14 bases between. CDR3 DNA: TGTGCCATCAAACCAGGACAGCTAAACACTGAAGCTTTCTTT. Translating gives CAIKPGQLNTEAFF.

The rearrangement links TRBV6-5 to TRBJ1-2, with 7 bases fitting TRBD1. Germline lookup yields CDR1 MNHEY and CDR2 SVGAGI. The CDR3 consists of 15 residues. The V and J ends lost 7 bases and 4 bases, in that order; junction bases with no gene match: 12. For the CDR3, the DNA is TGTGCCAGCAAGTCTGCGACAGGGTCGGGCTATGGCTACACCTTC. It is translated as CASKSATGSGYGYTF.

This clone was seen a handful of times. The CDR3 sequence: CASSLSEGSNEKLFF. The CDR3 DNA follows: TGTGCCAGCAGCCTTAGTGAGGGTTCTAATGAAAAACTGTTTTTT. This chain connects TRBV14 to TRBJ1-4; D is uncertain. CDR3 length: 15 residues. V lost 4 bases, J lost 3 bases, and 12 bases lay in between. Per germline, CDR1 SGHDN and CDR2 FVKESK.

This chain connects TRBV19 to TRBJ1-5; no firm D call. Looked up from germline, CDR1 is LNHDA and CDR2 is SQIVND (reference sequence). This CDR3 has 15 residues. Trimming removed 4 bases at V and 1 base at J, with 11 bases between. CDR3 protein: CASSTLSESNQPQHF. CDR3 bases: TGTGCCAGTAGTACCCTTAGTGAAAGCAATCAGCCCCAGCATTTT.

This clone was seen just once. J is TRBJ1-1 and V is TRBV7-2; possible D gene TRBD1, 5 bases. Trimming stripped 0 bases from V and 3 bases from J, with 11 bases between. Germline CDR1 and CDR2: SGHTA and FQGNSA. The CDR3 is 15 residues long. The CDR3 DNA sequence: TGTGCCAGCAGCTTAGCGGGGGGACTCTACACTGAAGCTTTCTTT. Its protein is CASSLAGGLYTEAFF.

This chain uses TRBV7-3 with TRBJ2-1; D might be TRBD1 (6 bases). Per germline, CDR1 SGHTA and CDR2 FQGTGA. The V and J ends lost 6 bases and 3 bases respectively, with 15 bases between them. CDR3 length equals 15 residues. Here the CDR3 DNA reads TGTGCCAGCAGTTCCAGACAGGACGGCTACAATGAGCAGTTCTTC. Protein product: CASSSRQDGYNEQFF.

V and J are TRBV5-4 and TRBJ2-1; 9 bases map to TRBD1. Germline V gene data show CDR1 as SGHNT and CDR2 as YYREEE (reference sequence). The ends lost 3 bases at V and 5 bases at J; junction bases unmatched: 9. The CDR3 extends over 16 amino acids. The CDR3 here is CASSWAGDRVNNEQFF. The DNA for the CDR3 is TGTGCCAGCAGCTGGGCGGGGGACAGGGTGAACAATGAGCAGTTCTTC.

CDR3 DNA: TGTGCCAGCGCCCACAGGGACGCTGGGGCCAACGTCCTGACTTTC. Protein product: CASAHRDAGANVLTF. The genes are TRBV2 and TRBJ2-6; D may be TRBD1 (6 bases). V lost 8 bases and J lost 2, with 13 bases in between. Germline V CDR1 and CDR2: SNHLY, FYNNEI. The CDR3 length is 15 residues.

This chain joins TRBV7-6 and TRBJ2-2, with D perhaps TRBD2 (5 bases). CDR1 and CDR2 (germline): SGHVS, FNYEAQ. The CDR3 runs 15 residues. With 1 base removed from V and 1 base from J, the gap between germline ends came to 7 bases. The CDR3 region is CASSLGAGNTGELFF. The CDR3 coding sequence is TGTGCCAGCAGCTTAGGGGCGGGGAACACCGGGGAGCTGTTTTTT. The variable domain in full, with the rest retrieved from reference TRBV7-6 and TRBJ2-2, is GAGVSQSPRYKVTKRGQDVALRCDPISGHVSLYWYRQALGQGPEFLTYFNYEAQQDKSGLPNDRFSAERPEGSISTLTIQRTEQRDSAMYRCASSLGAGNTGELFFGEGSRLTVL.

The V call is TRBV27, the J call TRBJ2-7, with 11 bases fitting TRBD2. CDR1 MNHEY and CDR2 SMNVEV come from the germline V gene (reference sequence). V lost 4 bases and J lost 7; bases outside the gene matches: 6. The CDR3 runs to 14 residues. The CDR3: CASSYSGGAREQYF. DNA for the CDR3: TGTGCCAGCAGTTATAGCGGGGGGGCGAGGGAGCAGTACTTC.

The chain is built from TRBV10-3 and TRBJ1-2; 8 nucleotides agree with TRBD1. Per the germline V gene, CDR1 is ENHRY and CDR2 is SYGVKD. V was pared by 2 bases and J by 7 bases, with 9 bases of the junction left unmatched. The CDR3 extends over 15 amino acids. In DNA form, the CDR3 reads TGTGCCATCAGTGAGATCGACAGGGGAAAGGGTGGCTACACCTTC. Amino acid sequence: CAISEIDRGKGGYTF.

The chain recombines TRBV19 with TRBJ2-7; 7 nucleotides line up with TRBD2. CDR1 and CDR2 from the germline V gene are LNHDA and SQIVND (reference sequence). The CDR3 runs to 16 residues. The ends lost 5 bases at V and 0 bases at J; junction bases unmatched: 10. CDR3 DNA: TGTGCCAGTAGTGGCCCCCCGGGAGGCCGCTCCTACGAGCAGTACTTC. Protein: CASSGPPGGRSYEQYF.

This clone was observed a handful of times. The rearrangement links TRBV9 to TRBJ1-2, with 7 bases matching TRBD1. Trimming removed 4 bases from V and 2 bases from J; junction bases left unmatched: 8. Germline V gene lookup returns CDR1 SGDLS and CDR2 YYNGEE. CDR3 length: 15 amino acids. CDR3 protein: CASSPRTGGNYGYTF. The CDR3, as DNA: TGTGCCAGCAGCCCCCGGACAGGTGGGAACTATGGCTACACCTTC.

This CDR3 is CASFTGPGNTIYF. The CDR3 DNA reads as TGTGCCAGTTTTACAGGGCCTGGAAACACCATATATTTT. The chain recombines TRBV2 with TRBJ1-3; maybe TRBD1 (6 bases). Trimming pared 9 bases from V and 2 bases from J, leaving 11 bases between. Germline V CDR1 and CDR2: SNHLY, FYNNEI. This CDR3 spans 13 amino acids.

V gene TRBV12-2 combines with J gene TRBJ1-1; the table gives TRBD1 as D, unverified against the DNA. TRBV12-2 corresponds to a pseudogene. CDR3 length: 17 residues. The CDR3 loop reads CASRLARDRGLNTEAFF. In DNA form, the CDR3 reads TGTGCAAGTCGCTTAGCGCGGGACAGGGGGTTAAACACTGAAGCTTTCTTT.

The CDR3 reads CASCRQGGEQYF. As DNA, the CDR3 is TGCGCCAGCTGCCGACAGGGCGGAGAGCAGTACTTC. The J gene is TRBJ2-7, the V gene TRBV5-1; 7 nucleotides agree with TRBD1. The germline CDR1 and CDR2 sequences are SGHRS and YFSETQ. With V trimmed by 7 bases and J by 7 bases, 8 bases remained unmatched. The CDR3 contains 12 residues.

V gene TRBV12-5 combines with J gene TRBJ1-1; TRBD1 agrees at 8 bases. In germline, CDR1 is LGHNT, CDR2 FRNRAP. The V segment lost 7 bases and the J segment 1 base; nucleotides outside the gene matches: 8. CDR3 length: 15 residues. CDR3: CASVWQGARNTEAFF. In nucleotides, the CDR3 is TGTGCTAGTGTCTGGCAGGGGGCGCGGAACACTGAAGCTTTCTTT.